This TCR beta chain was captured in a study of blood T cell repertoires in COVID-19. Study overall: From T cells, B-cell-depleted T cells, or PBMCs came the material, which was cDNA or gDNA.

In its sample, this clone was seen once. In the original workflow: From reference gene primer amplification, estimates of nucleated cell counts were derived. Clones were read by immunoSEQ multiplex PCR, and TCRdb kept only the in-frame ones, dropping some. V and J calls and clone size are copied from that table; D and trimming were computed from the DNA. The data contain roughly 50,000 clones, approximately 90% of them singletons. The germline V gene has CDR1 SGHVS and CDR2 FNYEAQ. The CDR3 is 13 residues long. Trimming cost V 0 bases and J 15 bases; bases outside gene matches: 6. The sample taken for sequencing was peripheral blood. This clonotype originated in a woman aged 60-70 years with active COVID-19. The chain employs TRBV7-6 and TRBJ2-1, with 9 bases matching TRBD1. CDR3 in DNA: TGTGCCAGCAGCTTAGCGACGGGGGACAGGGTGTTCTTC. It specifies CASSLATGDRVFF.